The 8 T cell receptor beta chains reported below all come from one sample, sequenced in a study of T cell responses to AZD1222 COVID-19 vaccine. TCRdb's copy holds only in-frame clones and misses some; the assay was immunoSEQ multiplex PCR. This table holds under 200,000 clones, roughly 90% found once. The starting material was peripheral blood, obtained on day 0 of AZD1222 vaccination. The receptors come from an adult in good health.

Turning to this clone: Other DNA variants within this sample encode the same CDR3. V gene TRBV18 combines with J gene TRBJ1-1; TRBD1 is a possible D gene (5 bases). CDR1 and CDR2 from the germline V gene are KGHSH and LQKENI. The CDR3 is made up of 13 amino acids. Trimming removed 2 bases at V and 1 base at J, with 5 bases between. CDR3: CASSPGQNTEAFF. The CDR3 DNA is TGTGCCAGCTCACCAGGACAGAACACTGAAGCTTTCTTT.

The rearrangement uses TRBV24-1 and TRBJ2-2, with D uncertain. V was clipped by 1 base and J by 2 bases, with 7 bases between them. The CDR3 consists of 15 residues. Germline assignment: CDR1 KGHDR and CDR2 SFDVKD. The CDR3 sequence: CATSDLGLNTGELFF. The DNA for the CDR3 is TGTGCCACCAGTGATTTAGGCCTTAACACCGGGGAGCTGTTTTTT.

Turning to this clone: This sample also contains other DNA sequences that code for the same CDR3. The chain has TRBV5-1 and TRBJ2-7; TRBD1 matches 8 bases. The CDR3 runs 14 residues. Per the germline V gene, CDR1 is SGHRS and CDR2 is YFSETQ. V was clipped by 4 bases and J by 2 bases; unmatched bases: 5. The CDR3 reads CASSPGQGAYEQYF. The CDR3 DNA is TGCGCCAGCAGCCCCGGACAGGGAGCCTACGAGCAGTACTTC.

This clone has only one observation. This chain joins TRBV6-1 and TRBJ2-1; D is possibly TRBD1 or TRBD2 (6 bases each). This CDR3 is 15 amino acids long. V was trimmed by 1 base and J by 4 bases, leaving 11 bases between them. CDR1 and CDR2 (germline): MNHNS, SASEGT. The CDR3 DNA is TGTGCCAGCAGTGAAGGTCAAGGGGGGTACAATGAGCAGTTCTTC. This gives the protein CASSEGQGGYNEQFF.

This chain joins TRBV4-2 and TRBJ1-1, with D possibly TRBD1 on 5 matching bases. Trimming pared 4 bases from V and 8 bases from J, leaving 14 bases between. Germline assignment: CDR1 LGHNA and CDR2 YNFKEQ. The CDR3 spans 13 residues. CDR3 protein: CASSPLRGREAFF. CDR3 sequence (DNA): TGTGCCAGCAGCCCCCTAAGGGGTCGCGAAGCTTTCTTT.

The chain employs TRBV4-2 and TRBJ2-7; D is perhaps TRBD2 (6 bases). The CDR3 contains 14 residues. The ends were cut back, 1 base at V and 0 bases at J, with 7 bases in the middle. Germline CDR1 LGHNA, CDR2 YNFKEQ. The CDR3 DNA sequence: TGTGCCAGCAGCCAAGCGGGAGTCTCCTACGAGCAGTACTTC. The encoded protein is CASSQAGVSYEQYF.

The genes are TRBV10-1 and TRBJ2-7, with 10 positions matching TRBD2. This CDR3 is built from 16 residues. Trimming at V came to 1 base and at J to 5 bases, leaving 8 bases not matched to a gene. The germline CDR1 and CDR2 sequences are WNHNN and SYGVQD (reference sequence). Here the CDR3 reads CASSEYLAGVGNEQYF. DNA for the CDR3: TGCGCCAGCAGTGAGTATCTAGCGGGAGTAGGAAACGAGCAGTACTTC.

The V and J genes are TRBV7-3 and TRBJ2-3, with 9 bases identical to TRBD2. Trimming at V came to 0 bases and at J to 4 bases, leaving 5 bases not matched to a gene. The length of the CDR3 is 16 residues. Germline loops: CDR1 SGHTA, CDR2 FQGTGA. CDR3 protein: CASSLTSGSSPDTQYF. The CDR3 DNA is TGTGCCAGCAGCTTAACTAGCGGGAGTTCCCCAGATACGCAGTATTTT.